The present T cell receptor (beta chain) was sequenced within a study of T cell repertoires in cytomegalovirus infection. Study details: An indication of both CMV infection and matching HLA type came from public TCR beta signatures.

Germline V CDR1 and CDR2: MGHRA, YSYEKL. CDR3 size: 16 residues. J was trimmed by 7 bases and V by 1 base; bases with no gene match: 9. TCRdb passed the reads through MiXCR, listing each CDR3 protein once. The repertoire holds approximately 500,000 distinct CDR3 sequences, with approximately 15% as singletons. The TCR originated in a human donor in good health (CMV status not recorded). Some clones in this sample may be carry-over from other donors' samples. This sequence joins TRBV4-1 and TRBJ2-2, with 7 bases identical to TRBD2. The sample taken for sequencing was CD8+ T cells from PBMCs. The CDR3 spells CASSQVTGGGDGELFF. The CDR3 DNA follows: TGCGCCAGCAGCCAAGTGACGGGAGGTGGAGACGGGGAGCTGTTTTTT.